The entry that follows covers one T cell receptor beta chain sequence. Its matching antigen is unknown. The PCR was carried out with 60 Vbeta primers and 13 Jbeta primers. TCRdb's copy holds only in-frame clones and misses some; the assay was immunoSEQ multiplex PCR. The sample records approximately 150,000 clones, roughly 84% being singletons. V lost 8 bases to trimming and J lost 1 base, with 17 bases between them. The germline CDR1 and CDR2 sequences are MGHDK and SYGVNS. This CDR3 is 15 amino acids long. The sample comes from a study of cytomegalovirus exposure and HLA in healthy donors. Study overall: Of all 400 or so donors who were genotyped, 80% to 85% belonged to the Caucasian-associated ancestry cluster.

Whole-study results and caveats: HLA alleles showed associations with roughly 17,000 TCR beta sequences in a later analysis, at a 0.05 false discovery rate.

Unrecorded immune exposures were likely, despite nominal health at sampling. The chain uses TRBV25-1 and TRBJ1-1; the D is unclear. Specimen: PBMCs. The clonotype was recovered from a man aged 25 to 40 in good health and CMV-seropositive. The CDR3 protein is CASRRAGGPNTEAFF. CDR3 nucleotide sequence: TGTGCCAGCCGGAGGGCGGGAGGGCCGAACACTGAAGCTTTCTTT.